This T cell receptor beta chain was captured in a study of CD8 T cells in ankylosing spondylitis. In regard to this clonotype: Antigen specificity is unknown.

Trimming shortened V by 7 bases and J by 0 bases, and 11 bases separated the two germline ends. This CDR3 region has 13 residues. Germline CDR1 reads SQVTM; CDR2 reads ANQGSEA. 5'-RACE, quantitative and with molecular barcodes, yielded the TCR beta libraries. Each CDR3 protein is one row after TCRdb ran MiXCR on the 5' RACE reads. The table lists 250,000 to 350,000 distinct CDR3 sequences, less than 25% of them singletons. General study findings and limits: Reportedly, disease-linked clones are significantly enriched in ankylosing spondylitis patients' matched synovial fluid. One TCR beta motif, made up of roughly 8 highly homologous variants, appeared characteristic of ankylosing spondylitis blood. In peripheral blood, disease-linked CD8+ clones occurred at relatively low frequencies.

The material sequenced was blood, either unsorted or a sorted T cell fraction (not recorded which). The chain couples TRBV29-1 to TRBJ2-3, with D maybe TRBD2 (5 bases). The receptor was isolated from a female donor with ankylosing spondylitis or in good health (not recorded which). The CDR3 DNA is TGCAGCGCTGGGAGTGGGAGCACAGATACGCAGTATTTT. Encoded protein: CSAGSGSTDTQYF.